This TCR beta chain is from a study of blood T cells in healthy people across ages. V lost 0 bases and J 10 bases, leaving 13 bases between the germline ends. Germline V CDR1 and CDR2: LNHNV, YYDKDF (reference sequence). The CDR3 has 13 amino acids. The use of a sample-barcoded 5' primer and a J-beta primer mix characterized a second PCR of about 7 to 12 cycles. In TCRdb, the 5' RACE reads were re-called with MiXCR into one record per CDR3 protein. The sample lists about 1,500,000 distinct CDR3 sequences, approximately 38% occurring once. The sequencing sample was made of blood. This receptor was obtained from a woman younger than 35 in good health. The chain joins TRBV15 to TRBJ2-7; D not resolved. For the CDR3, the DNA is TGTGCCACCAGCAGAGATCAGGAAGAGGCCCAGTACTTC. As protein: CATSRDQEEAQYF.